This T cell receptor beta chain was recorded in a study of vaccination and CD4 T cells after COVID-19. Overall study: Convalescent individuals exhibited SARS-CoV-2 positivity on nasal swab PCR, with nine mild and one severe presentation. Post-COVID draws followed diagnosis by a median about 100 days (range 35 to 161). Typically, post-vaccine samples were obtained a median roughly 70 days after dose two, within a range of 14 to 241. Stimulation used overlapping spike peptides from SARS-CoV-2, HCoV-NL63, HCoV-OC43 and HCoV-229E.

Cultured CD4+ T-cell DNA underwent Oncomine TCR Beta short-read sequencing. TCRdb redid the calling of the PCR reads with MiXCR, one entry per CDR3 protein. In the table there are about 4,800 distinct CDR3 sequences, roughly 77% of which are singletons. Germline CDR1 reads SGHAT; CDR2 reads FQNNGV. The V gene lost 4 bases and the J gene lost 3 bases, with 9 bases spanning the gap. There are 13 residues in the CDR3. Treatment indicated: roughly ten-day PBMC culture with coronavirus spike peptide pools or control peptides (ViraFEST assay). Notes on this clonotype: Antigen unknown.

Sequences were obtained from CD4+ T cells from blood, cultured in vitro. This TCR was sampled from a human donor who had recovered from COVID-19. The chain links TRBV11-2 to TRBJ1-1; D call uncertain. The CDR3: CASSSERDTEAFF. CDR3 bases: TGTGCCAGCAGCTCGGAGAGGGACACTGAAGCTTTCTTT.